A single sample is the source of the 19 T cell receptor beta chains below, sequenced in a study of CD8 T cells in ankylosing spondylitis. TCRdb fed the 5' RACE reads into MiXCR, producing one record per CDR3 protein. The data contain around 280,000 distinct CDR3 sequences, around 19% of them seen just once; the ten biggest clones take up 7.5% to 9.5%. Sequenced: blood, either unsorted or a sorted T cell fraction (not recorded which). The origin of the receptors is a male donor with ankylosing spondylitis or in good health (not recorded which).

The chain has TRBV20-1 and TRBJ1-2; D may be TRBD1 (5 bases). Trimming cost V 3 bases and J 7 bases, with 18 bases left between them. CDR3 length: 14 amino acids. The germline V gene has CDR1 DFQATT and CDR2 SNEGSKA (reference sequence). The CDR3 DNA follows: TGCAGTGCTAGCGACGGCAGGGCCGGGCGTGGCTACACCTTC. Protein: CSASDGRAGRGYTF.

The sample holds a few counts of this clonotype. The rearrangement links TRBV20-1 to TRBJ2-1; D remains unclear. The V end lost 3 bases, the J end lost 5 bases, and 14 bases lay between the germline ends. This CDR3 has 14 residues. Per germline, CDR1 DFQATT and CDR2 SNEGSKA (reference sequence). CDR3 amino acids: CSASQESVNNEQFF. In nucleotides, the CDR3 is TGCAGTGCTAGCCAAGAATCCGTGAACAATGAGCAGTTCTTC.

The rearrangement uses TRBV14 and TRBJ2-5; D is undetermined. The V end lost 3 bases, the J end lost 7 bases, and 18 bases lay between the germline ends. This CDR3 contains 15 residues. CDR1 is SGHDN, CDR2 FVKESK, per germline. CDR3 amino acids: CASSQLPGNLGTQYF. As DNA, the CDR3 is TGTGCCAGCAGCCAGTTACCAGGAAATCTCGGGACCCAGTACTTC. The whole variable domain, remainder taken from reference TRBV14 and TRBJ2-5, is EAGVTQFPSHSVIEKGQTVTLRCDPISGHDNLYWYRRVMGKEIKFLLHFVKESKQDESGMPNNRFLAERTGGTYSTLKVQPAELEDSGVYFCASSQLPGNLGTQYFGPGTRLLVL.

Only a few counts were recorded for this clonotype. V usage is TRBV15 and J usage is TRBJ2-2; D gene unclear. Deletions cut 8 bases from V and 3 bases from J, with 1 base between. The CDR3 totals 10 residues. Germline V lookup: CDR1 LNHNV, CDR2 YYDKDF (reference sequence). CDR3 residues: CATYTGELFF. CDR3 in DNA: TGTGCCACCTACACCGGGGAGCTGTTTTTT.

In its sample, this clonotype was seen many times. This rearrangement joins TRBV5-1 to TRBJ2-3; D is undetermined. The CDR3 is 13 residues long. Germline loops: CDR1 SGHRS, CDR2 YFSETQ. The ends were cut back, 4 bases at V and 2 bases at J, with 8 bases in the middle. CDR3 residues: CASSTRHTDTQYF. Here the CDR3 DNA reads TGCGCCAGCAGCACGAGACACACAGATACGCAGTATTTT.

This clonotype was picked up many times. CDR3 region: CASSDTLPGSPQFF. The CDR3 DNA is TGTGCCAGCAGCGACACTCTGCCCGGGTCGCCACAGTTCTTC. J is TRBJ2-1 and V is TRBV7-3, with D unresolved. The CDR3 is made up of 14 amino acids. Per the germline V gene, CDR1 is SGHTA and CDR2 is FQGTGA. V was pared by 5 bases and J by 13 bases, with 21 bases between. Combining the CDR3 with reference TRBV7-3 and TRBJ2-1 gives the whole variable domain GAGVSQTPSNKVTEKGKYVELRCDPISGHTALYWYRQSLGQGPEFLIYFQGTGAADDSGLPNDRFFAVRPEGSVSTLKIQRTERGDSAVYLCASSDTLPGSPQFFGPGTRLTVL.

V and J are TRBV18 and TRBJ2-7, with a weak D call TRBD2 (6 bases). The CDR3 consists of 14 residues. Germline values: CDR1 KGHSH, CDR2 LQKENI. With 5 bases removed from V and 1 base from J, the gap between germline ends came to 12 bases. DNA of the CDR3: TGTGCCAGCTCATTAACCGGGACTTCCTACGAGCAGTACGTC. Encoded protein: CASSLTGTSYEQYV.

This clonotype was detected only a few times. For the CDR3, the DNA is TGTGCCAGCAGCCAAGAGGTCGGCCCAGATACGCAGTATTTT. Translating it yields CASSQEVGPDTQYF. This rearrangement joins TRBV4-2 to TRBJ2-3; unclear D gene. Trimming stripped 0 bases from V and 4 bases from J, with 8 bases between. The germline V gene has CDR1 LGHNA and CDR2 YNFKEQ. The length of the CDR3 is 14 residues.

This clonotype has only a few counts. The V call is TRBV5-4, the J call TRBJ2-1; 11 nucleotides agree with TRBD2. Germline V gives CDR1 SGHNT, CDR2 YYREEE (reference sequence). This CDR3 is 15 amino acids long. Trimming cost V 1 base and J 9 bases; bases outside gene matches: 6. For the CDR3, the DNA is TGTGCCAGCAGCTTGATAGCGGGAGGGCCGATTGAGCAGTTCTTC. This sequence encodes CASSLIAGGPIEQFF.

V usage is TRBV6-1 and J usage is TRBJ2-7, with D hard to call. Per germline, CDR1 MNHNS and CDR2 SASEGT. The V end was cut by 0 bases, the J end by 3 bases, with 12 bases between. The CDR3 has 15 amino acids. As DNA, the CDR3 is TGTGCCAGCAGTGAAGCGGACGCCTGGGGCTACGAGCAGTACGTC. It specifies CASSEADAWGYEQYV.

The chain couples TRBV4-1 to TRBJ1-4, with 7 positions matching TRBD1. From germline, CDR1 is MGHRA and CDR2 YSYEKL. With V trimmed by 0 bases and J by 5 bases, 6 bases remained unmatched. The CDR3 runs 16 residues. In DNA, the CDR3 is TGCGCCAGCAGCCAAGAAGGGGCAGGGGGAAATGAAAAACTGTTTTTT. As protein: CASSQEGAGGNEKLFF.

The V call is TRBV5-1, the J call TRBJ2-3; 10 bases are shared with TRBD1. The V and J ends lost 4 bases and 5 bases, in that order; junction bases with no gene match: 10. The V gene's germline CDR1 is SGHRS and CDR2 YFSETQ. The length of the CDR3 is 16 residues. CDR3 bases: TGCGCCAGCAGCAGGGACCCGGGACAGGGGCAAGATACGCAGTATTTT. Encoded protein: CASSRDPGQGQDTQYF.

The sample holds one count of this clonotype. As DNA, the CDR3 is TGCAGTGCTAGTAGCCCGATAAATAATGAAAAACTGTTTTTT. Protein sequence: CSASSPINNEKLFF. The genes are TRBV20-1 and TRBJ1-4; D is undetermined. The germline gives CDR1 DFQATT, CDR2 SNEGSKA (reference sequence). V lost 3 bases and J lost 4, with 12 bases in between. CDR3 length equals 14 residues.

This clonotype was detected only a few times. The CDR3 reads CASTRQGTYNEQFF. Here the CDR3 DNA reads TGTGCCAGCACTCGACAGGGGACCTACAATGAGCAGTTCTTC. This sequence joins TRBV12-3 or TRBV12-4 and TRBJ2-1; 8 bases match TRBD1. Unmatched junction bases numbered 4, after V lost 7 bases and J lost 2 bases. The CDR3 has 14 amino acids.

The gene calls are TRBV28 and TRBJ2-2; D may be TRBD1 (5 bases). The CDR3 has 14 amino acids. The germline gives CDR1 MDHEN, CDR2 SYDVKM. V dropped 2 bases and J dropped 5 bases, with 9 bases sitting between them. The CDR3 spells CASSLLRETGELFF. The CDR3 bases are TGTGCCAGCAGTTTACTCAGGGAAACCGGGGAGCTGTTTTTT. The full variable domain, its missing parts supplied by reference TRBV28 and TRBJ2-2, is DVKVTQSSRYLVKRTGEKVFLECVQDMDHENMFWYRQDPGLGLRLIYFSYDVKMKEKGDIPEGYSVSREKKERFSLILESASTNQTSMYLCASSLLRETGELFFGEGSRLTVL.

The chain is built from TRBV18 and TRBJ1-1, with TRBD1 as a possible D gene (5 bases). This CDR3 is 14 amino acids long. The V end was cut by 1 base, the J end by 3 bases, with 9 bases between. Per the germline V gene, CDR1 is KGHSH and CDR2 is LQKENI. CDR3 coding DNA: TGTGCCAGCTCACCACGGGGCAAGGACACTGAAGCTTTCTTT. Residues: CASSPRGKDTEAFF. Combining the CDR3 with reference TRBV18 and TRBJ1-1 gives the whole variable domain NAGVMQNPRHLVRRRGQEARLRCSPMKGHSHVYWYRQLPEEGLKFMVYLQKENIIDESGMPKERFSAEFPKEGPSILRIQQVVRGDSAAYFCASSPRGKDTEAFFGQGTRLTVV.

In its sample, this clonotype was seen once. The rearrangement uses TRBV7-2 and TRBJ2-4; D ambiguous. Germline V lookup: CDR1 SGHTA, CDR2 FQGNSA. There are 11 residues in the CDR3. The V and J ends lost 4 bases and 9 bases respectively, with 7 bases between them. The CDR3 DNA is TGTGCCAGCAGCTCGATCGGCATTCAGTACTTC. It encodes CASSSIGIQYF.

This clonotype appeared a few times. The CDR3 nucleotides read TGCAGCGTTCGGGTATCTTACACCGGGGAGCTGTTTTTT. This translates into CSVRVSYTGELFF. This chain uses TRBV29-1 with TRBJ2-2; no definite D call. From germline, CDR1 is SQVTM and CDR2 ANQGSEA. V was trimmed by 5 bases and J by 3 bases, leaving 10 bases between them. The CDR3 sequence is 13 residues long.

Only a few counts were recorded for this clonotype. CDR3 bases: TGTGCCAGCAGTAACGGTATCACAGATACGCAGTATTTT. It codes for CASSNGITDTQYF. This chain joins TRBV12-3 or TRBV12-4 and TRBJ2-3; D not resolved. V lost 5 bases to trimming and J lost 2 bases, with 8 bases between them. CDR3 length: 13 amino acids.